The entry that follows covers one TCR beta chain sequence. The antigen is unknown. This sample is part of a study of T cell repertoires in cytomegalovirus infection. Overall study: The public TCR beta signatures pointed to both CMV infection and matching HLA type.

TCRdb fed the reads into MiXCR, producing one record per CDR3 protein. The sample records around 300,000 distinct CDR3 sequences, about a quarter being singletons. The CDR3 loop spans 14 amino acids. V was pared by 7 bases and J by 2 bases, with 12 bases between. Looked up from germline, CDR1 is ENHRY and CDR2 is SYGVKD. Overall study findings and caveats: Pooled public TCR beta family frequency picked out CMV carriers with the relevant HLA.

The TCR comes from a human donor in good health (CMV status not recorded). Some clones in this sample may be carry-over from other donors' samples. The specimen sequenced was PBMCs. This chain joins TRBV10-3 and TRBJ1-3; D is unresolved. The CDR3 coding sequence is TGTGCCATCACGCAGGAAGGTCCTGGAAACACCATATATTTT. As protein: CAITQEGPGNTIYF.